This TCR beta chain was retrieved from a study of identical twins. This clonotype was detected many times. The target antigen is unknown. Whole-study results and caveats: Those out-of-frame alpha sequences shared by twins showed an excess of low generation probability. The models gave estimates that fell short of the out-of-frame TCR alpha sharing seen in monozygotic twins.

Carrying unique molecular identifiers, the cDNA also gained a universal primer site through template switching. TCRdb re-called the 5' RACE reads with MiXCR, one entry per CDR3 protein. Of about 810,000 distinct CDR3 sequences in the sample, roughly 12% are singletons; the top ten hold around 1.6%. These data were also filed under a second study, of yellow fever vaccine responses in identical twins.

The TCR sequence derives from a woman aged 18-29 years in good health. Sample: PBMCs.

CDR3 residues: CASSPSEGTEAFF. As DNA, the CDR3 is TGTGCCAGCAGTCCCTCAGAGGGCACTGAAGCTTTCTTT. The chain is built from TRBV12-3 or TRBV12-4 and TRBJ1-1; no reliable D call. Trimming took off 5 bases at V and 4 bases at J, with 11 bases between the two ends. The CDR3 consists of 13 residues.